Below, 9 T cell receptor beta chains from the same sample are listed, as sequenced in a study of identical twins (dated by TCRdb to about 2016). Libraries were made using 5' RACE. The reads were generated on an Illumina HiSeq 2000. TCRdb applied fastp at Q25 and MiXCR to the public reads, then kept only in-frame beta chains. CDR3 protein duplicates are merged, each entry listing the most common genes and DNA. The sample table contains 400,000 to 500,000 distinct CDR3 sequences; only one count was recorded for approximately 17% of them. Less than 15% of the sample is taken by the ten largest. The sample comprised naive T cells sorted from blood. In the paper's terms, the cell subset or site label means: cells isolated with a human naive T-cell isolation kit. Receptor source: a man between 45 and 60 years old in good health.

The J gene is TRBJ2-1, the V gene TRBV7-9; no clear D gene. Germline CDR1 SEHNR, CDR2 FQNEAQ (reference sequence). The CDR3 length is 12 residues. The DNA for the CDR3 is TGTGCTACCGGGTATTCCTACAATGAGCAGTTCTTC. Protein sequence: CATGYSYNEQFF.

The V call is TRBV4-2, the J call TRBJ2-1, with 10 bases identical to TRBD2. Trimming removed 3 bases from V and 9 bases from J; junction bases left unmatched: 8. CDR3 size: 15 residues. Germline CDR1 LGHNA, CDR2 YNFKEQ. The CDR3 DNA follows: TGTGCCAGCAGCCACTACGGGACTAGCGCGGGTGAGCAGTTCTTC. Translating it yields CASSHYGTSAGEQFF.

The rearrangement links TRBV5-6 to TRBJ2-7; D perhaps matches TRBD1 (6 bases). The germline gives CDR1 SGHDT, CDR2 YYEEEE. The length of the CDR3 is 15 residues. Trimming stripped 0 bases from V and 6 bases from J, with 16 bases between. The CDR3 region is CASSLGTGLAAEQYF. Here the CDR3 DNA reads TGTGCCAGCAGCTTGGGTACAGGGCTAGCTGCCGAGCAGTACTTC.

This clonotype was picked up many times. The rearrangement uses TRBV12-3 or TRBV12-4 and TRBJ2-2; D is unresolved. Between the trimmed V and J ends, which lost 0 bases and 3 bases, there was a span of 8 bases. The CDR3 runs 15 residues. The CDR3: CASSLAPEDTGELFF. In DNA form, the CDR3 reads TGTGCCAGCAGTTTAGCGCCTGAGGACACCGGGGAGCTGTTTTTT.

The V call is TRBV7-9, the J call TRBJ2-7; a weak D match, TRBD1 (6 bases). The CDR3 length is 16 residues. V dropped 5 bases and J dropped 0 bases, with 17 bases sitting between them. Germline V lookup: CDR1 SEHNR, CDR2 FQNEAQ (reference sequence). The CDR3 reads CASSNGQFFLSYEQYF. The CDR3 DNA follows: TGTGCCAGCAGCAACGGACAGTTTTTCCTCTCCTACGAGCAGTACTTC.

The rearrangement joins TRBV5-1 to TRBJ1-2, with TRBD1 identical over 7 bases. V trimming: 2 bases; J trimming: 4 bases; junction bases outside the gene matches: 5. Germline lookup yields CDR1 SGHRS and CDR2 YFSETQ. The CDR3 loop spans 14 amino acids. The CDR3, as DNA: TGCGCCAGCAGCTTTCAAGACAGGGTCTATGGCTACACCTTC. Amino acids: CASSFQDRVYGYTF. Full variable domain (missing parts from reference TRBV5-1 and TRBJ1-2): KAGVTQTPRYLIKTRGQQVTLSCSPISGHRSVSWYQQTPGQGLQFLFEYFSETQRNKGNFPGRFSGRQFSNSRSEMNVSTLELGDSALYLCASSFQDRVYGYTFGSGTRLTVV.

This clonotype was counted only a few times. This CDR3 reads CASSPGQAGRYNEQFF. In nucleotides, the CDR3 is TGCGCCAGCAGCCCCGGACAGGCAGGGAGGTACAATGAGCAGTTCTTC. The chain employs TRBV4-3 and TRBJ2-1; D is possibly TRBD1 (7 bases). CDR1 and CDR2 (germline): LGHNA, YSLEER. Trimming removed 4 bases at V and 4 bases at J, with 17 bases between. The CDR3 extends over 16 amino acids.

This clonotype was found a few times. J is TRBJ2-2 and V is TRBV5-1, with no clear D. CDR1 SGHRS and CDR2 YFSETQ come from the germline V gene. The ends were cut back, 4 bases at V and 1 base at J, with 11 bases in the middle. This CDR3 comprises 15 residues. Here the CDR3 DNA reads TGCGCCAGCAGCGTAGGACGGAGGAACACCGGGGAGCTGTTTTTT. It codes for CASSVGRRNTGELFF.

As regards this clonotype: Possible read error: a much larger clone is one base away. This chain links TRBV20-1 with TRBJ2-7, with D uncertain. Deletions cut 0 bases from V and 6 bases from J, with 6 bases between. CDR1 is DFQATT and CDR2 is SNEGSKA in the germline V gene (reference sequence). The CDR3 loop spans 11 amino acids. In nucleotides, the CDR3 is TGCAGTGCTAGAGATCTCTCCGAGCAGTACTTC. This codes for CSARDLSEQYF.